These 22 T cell receptor beta chains were all obtained from the same sample, sequenced in a study of radiotherapy plus CTLA-4 blockade in lung cancer. Produced via immunoSEQ multiplex PCR; TCRdb's table is partial and in-frame only. The data contain roughly 66,000 clones, around 86% of them seen just once; the ten biggest clones take up about 4.3%. The source was peripheral blood, collected from a patient treated with radiotherapy plus ipilimumab. The receptor set was obtained from a human donor with non-small cell lung cancer who had a partial response to radiotherapy plus ipilimumab.

Here the CDR3 reads CAWSVLQAAGWAEAFF. DNA for the CDR3: TGTGCCTGGAGTGTACTCCAGGCAGCGGGTTGGGCTGAAGCTTTCTTT. V is TRBV30 and J is TRBJ1-1; no reliable D call. Germline CDR1 and CDR2: GTSNPN and SVGIG (reference sequence). Trimming cost V 0 bases and J 6 bases, with 20 bases left between them. CDR3 length: 16 residues.

This chain uses TRBV2 with TRBJ1-1; 8 nucleotides line up with TRBD1. The germline V gene encodes CDR1 SNHLY and CDR2 FYNNEI. This CDR3 comprises 14 residues. V shed 9 bases and J 4 bases; nucleotides not matched to a gene: 10. The chain's CDR3 is CASYSGGAGTEAFF. The CDR3, as DNA: TGTGCCAGTTACTCAGGGGGCGCCGGCACTGAAGCTTTCTTT.

The rearrangement uses TRBV27 and TRBJ2-7, with 9 nucleotides matching TRBD1. Germline trimming cut 3 bases from V and 3 bases from J; bases unmatched to any gene: 3. Germline CDR1 MNHEY, CDR2 SMNVEV (reference sequence). The CDR3 is 14 amino acids. CDR3 DNA: TGTGCCAGCAGTTTCCGGGGACAGGGCTACGAGCAGTACTTC. Translating gives CASSFRGQGYEQYF.

This clone was observed once. The chain carries TRBV10-1 and TRBJ2-1; TRBD2 agrees at 9 bases. The CDR3 sequence is 14 residues long. Looked up from germline, CDR1 is WNHNN and CDR2 is SYGVQD (reference sequence). V dropped 7 bases and J dropped 9; count of bases not matched to a gene: 10. The CDR3 reads CASTPVAGDGEQFF. The CDR3 nucleotides are TGCGCCAGCACCCCAGTAGCGGGAGATGGTGAGCAGTTCTTC.

The rearrangement joins TRBV19 to TRBJ1-1; 7 bases line up with TRBD1. J gave up 4 bases and V 7 bases, and 15 bases lay outside the gene matches. The CDR3 is made up of 16 amino acids. Germline lookup yields CDR1 LNHDA and CDR2 SQIVND (reference sequence). The CDR3 coding sequence is TGTGCCAGTAACCCCGTGGGTACAGGGGTGGCCACTGAAGCTTTCTTT. Translation: CASNPVGTGVATEAFF.

The CDR3, as DNA: TGTGCCAGCAGTTTATCGGGCCGAGGGAGAAACACCATATATTTT. Protein: CASSLSGRGRNTIYF. The chain combines TRBV27 with TRBJ1-3; D ambiguous. The CDR3 has 15 amino acids. V lost 0 bases, J lost 5 bases, and 11 bases lay in between. The germline V gene encodes CDR1 MNHEY and CDR2 SMNVEV (reference sequence).

This chain links TRBV28 with TRBJ2-7, with D unresolved. The V and J ends lost 8 bases and 4 bases respectively, with 6 bases between them. The CDR3 extends over 10 amino acids. Germline lookup yields CDR1 MDHEN and CDR2 SYDVKM. The CDR3 DNA follows: TGTGCCAGCGGCCCTTACGAGCAGTACTTC. Translating it yields CASGPYEQYF.

This clone has only one observation. The V call is TRBV2, the J call TRBJ1-4; 10 positions match TRBD1. The CDR3 is 15 amino acids. The trim removed 6 bases at V and 6 bases at J, leaving 7 bases unmatched. The germline gives CDR1 SNHLY, CDR2 FYNNEI. The CDR3 here is CASSRPGTGDEKLFF. The CDR3 DNA sequence: TGTGCCAGCAGCCGACCCGGGACAGGGGATGAAAAACTGTTTTTT.

The chain combines TRBV5-4 with TRBJ2-5, with 10 bases matching TRBD2. CDR3 length: 15 amino acids. V lost 3 bases to trimming and J lost 2 bases; unmatched junction nucleotides: 4. Germline V lookup: CDR1 SGHNT, CDR2 YYREEE (reference sequence). Here the CDR3 DNA reads TGTGCCAGCAGCTCCAGGACTAGCGGACAAGAGACCCAGTACTTC. As protein: CASSSRTSGQETQYF.

The V gene is TRBV19, the J gene TRBJ1-5; D not resolved. There are 13 residues in the CDR3. V was cut by 6 bases and J by 6 bases, with 12 bases left in between. The germline V gene has CDR1 LNHDA and CDR2 SQIVND (reference sequence). CDR3 region: CASSKDSFQPQHF. CDR3 nucleotide sequence: TGTGCCAGTAGCAAAGACTCGTTTCAGCCCCAGCATTTT.

The CDR3, as DNA: TGTGCCAGCAGTCGGGGGGGGGCGGGCACCTACGAGCAGTACTTC. Encoded protein: CASSRGGAGTYEQYF. The chain combines TRBV7-9 with TRBJ2-7, with 8 bases aligning to TRBD2. Germline trimming cut 6 bases from V and 2 bases from J; bases unmatched to any gene: 9. This CDR3 spans 15 amino acids. Germline lookup yields CDR1 SEHNR and CDR2 FQNEAQ (reference sequence).

The chain is built from TRBV27 and TRBJ2-7; 12 nucleotides line up with TRBD1. The CDR3 spans 13 residues. Germline trimming cut 6 bases from V and 6 bases from J; bases unmatched to any gene: 3. Germline lookup yields CDR1 MNHEY and CDR2 SMNVEV (reference sequence). Written as DNA, the CDR3 is TGTGCCAGCAGGGGGACAGGGGGCGGCGAGCAGTACTTC. It specifies CASRGTGGGEQYF.

The chain combines TRBV4-1 with TRBJ2-1; weak D call: TRBD2 (6 bases). The CDR3 length is 13 residues. Germline lookup yields CDR1 MGHRA and CDR2 YSYEKL. V was shortened by 2 bases and J by 6 bases, with 8 bases between the two germline ends. The CDR3 nucleotides read TGCGCCAGCAGCCAACGGACTATCAATGAGCAGTTCTTC. It specifies CASSQRTINEQFF.

The chain uses TRBV19 and TRBJ2-7, with D uncertain. V was trimmed by 6 bases and J by 4 bases, leaving 16 bases between them. This CDR3 is built from 14 residues. CDR1 and CDR2 (germline): LNHDA, SQIVND (reference sequence). CDR3 in amino acids: CASSDPGHAYEQYF. The CDR3 coding sequence is TGTGCCAGTAGCGACCCGGGTCACGCATACGAGCAGTACTTC.

In this sample, this clone turned up a few times. V usage is TRBV30 and J usage is TRBJ1-4, with 7 bases fitting TRBD1. The germline gives CDR1 GTSNPN, CDR2 SVGIG (reference sequence). Trimming cost V 4 bases and J 6 bases; bases outside gene matches: 2. The CDR3 runs 12 residues. The CDR3 spells CAWTGGHEKLFF. In DNA, the CDR3 is TGTGCCTGGACAGGGGGGCATGAAAAACTGTTTTTT. Full variable domain (outside the CDR3, taken from reference TRBV30 and TRBJ1-4): SQTIHQWPATLVQPVGSPLSLECTVEGTSNPNLYWYRQAAGRGLQLLFYSVGIGQISSEVPQNLSASRPQDRQFILSSKKLLLSDSGFYLCAWTGGHEKLFFGSGTQLSVL.

This chain links TRBV12-2 with TRBJ2-3; the tabulated D call, TRBD2, remains unverified against the DNA. TRBV12-2 is a listed pseudogene. The CDR3 is made up of 20 amino acids. CDR3 nucleotide sequence: TGTGCAAGTCGCTTCCGTACCGGTTCTAGCGGGAGGGTTGAGACAGATACGCAGTATTTT. This encodes CASRFRTGSSGRVETDTQYF.

The rearrangement links TRBV18 to TRBJ2-7; D perhaps matches TRBD1 (6 bases). V lost 5 bases and J 3 bases, leaving 8 bases between the germline ends. Germline CDR1 reads KGHSH; CDR2 reads LQKENI. This CDR3 contains 12 residues. The DNA for the CDR3 is TGTGCCAGCTCAGGACAGCACTACGAGCAGTACTTC. This translates into CASSGQHYEQYF.

V and J are TRBV5-1 and TRBJ1-5; 7 bases match TRBD1. Germline CDR1 reads SGHRS; CDR2 reads YFSETQ. V lost 4 bases, J lost 4 bases, and 8 bases stayed unmatched. The CDR3 is made up of 15 amino acids. The CDR3 spells CASSQGTAPNQPQHF. CDR3 nucleotide sequence: TGCGCCAGCAGCCAAGGGACAGCCCCAAATCAGCCCCAGCATTTT.

Only one count was recorded for this clone. The chain is built from TRBV9 and TRBJ2-5; possible D gene TRBD2, 5 bases. Between the trimmed V and J ends, which lost 0 bases and 6 bases, there was a span of 15 bases. Germline CDR1 SGDLS, CDR2 YYNGEE. The CDR3 is made up of 15 amino acids. The CDR3 region has the DNA TGTGCCAGCAGCGTAGGGAGCGGTAGTGCTAAGACCCAGTACTTC. The encoded protein is CASSVGSGSAKTQYF.

The J gene is TRBJ2-6, the V gene TRBV30, with D perhaps matching TRBD2 (6 bases). Trimming removed 8 bases at V and 2 bases at J, with 10 bases between. This CDR3 has 13 residues. Germline CDR1 reads GTSNPN; CDR2 reads SVGIG (reference sequence). CDR3 in amino acids: CARGTAGANVLTF. CDR3 DNA sequence: TGTGCCCGCGGGACCGCTGGGGCCAACGTCCTGACTTTC.

This rearrangement joins TRBV9 to TRBJ1-5; a weak D match, TRBD1 (6 bases). Germline V gives CDR1 SGDLS, CDR2 YYNGEE. This CDR3 region has 13 residues. Trimming took 2 bases from V and 6 from J, leaving 9 bases between them. Written as DNA, the CDR3 is TGTGCCAGCAGCGTCAGGGGTGGTCAGCCCCAGCATTTT. This codes for CASSVRGGQPQHF.

The CDR3 spells CASSLRQGLRNEQFF. For the CDR3, the DNA is TGTGCCAGCAGCTTAAGACAGGGCCTAAGGAATGAGCAGTTCTTC. The rearrangement links TRBV7-3 to TRBJ2-1, with 7 positions matching TRBD1. The CDR3 spans 15 residues. Germline V gene sequence: CDR1 SGHTA, CDR2 FQGTGA. V dropped 1 base and J dropped 7; count of bases not matched to a gene: 7.